This T cell receptor beta chain was found in a study of molecular identifiers for immune sequencing clone quantification. This clonotype was counted ten times or more. Each CDR3 protein gets one entry after TCRdb re-called the PCR reads with MiXCR. The sample lists 40,000 to 50,000 distinct CDR3 sequences; 15% to 20% were seen once. Per the germline V gene, CDR1 is SEHNR and CDR2 is FQNEAQ (reference sequence). The ends were cut back, 5 bases at V and 0 bases at J, with 12 bases in the middle. The CDR3 runs 15 residues. This TCR was recovered from a human donor in good health. Some libraries in this study had Jurkat cell RNA spiked in. Sequencing used naive CD8+ T cells from blood, with Jurkat cell RNA spiked in. Subset in this sample: FACS-sorted CD8+CD4-CCR7+CD45RA+ naive T cells. The V call is TRBV7-9, the J call TRBJ2-3, with a weak D call TRBD1 (6 bases). The CDR3 protein is CASSRQVASTDTQYF. CDR3 DNA sequence: TGTGCCAGCAGCCGACAGGTTGCGAGCACAGATACGCAGTATTTT.